What follows describes a single T cell receptor (beta chain). Original handling: Because ImmunoSEQ provided only junction sequences with no quality scores, the filtering differed. Measured with immunoSEQ multiplex PCR; TCRdb has only the in-frame clones, and not every one. V and J calls and clone size are copied from that table; D and trimming were computed from the DNA. The table shows around 2,000,000 clones, with about 94% occurring only once. The data belong to a study of shared clonotypes between healthy human individuals. Study in general: A couple of female and a few male donors aged 18 to 49 were enrolled.

CD8 cells classed as naive were CD45RO-negative and positively selected for CCR7, excluding terminally differentiated effector memory CD45RA+ cells. The CDR3 has 16 residues. V lost 0 bases, J lost 0 bases, and 9 bases lay in between. The V gene's germline CDR1 is LGHNA and CDR2 YSLEER. The clonotype comes from a man in his late teens or twenties in good health. The chain employs TRBV4-3 and TRBJ1-3, with TRBD1 as a possible D gene (5 bases). Specimen: naive CD8+ T cells sorted from blood. As DNA, the CDR3 is TGCGCCAGCAGCCAAGATAGGGGTATCTCTGGAAACACCATATATTTT. It is translated as CASSQDRGISGNTIYF.